This entry features one TCR beta chain sequence. The V end lost 0 bases, the J end lost 0 bases, and 21 bases lay between the germline ends. Germline assignment: CDR1 GTSNPN and CDR2 SVGIG (reference sequence). The CDR3 length is 19 residues. The sample originates from a study of T cell responses to AZD1222 COVID-19 vaccine. The method was immunoSEQ multiplex PCR; TCRdb's version includes in-frame clones alone and lacks a portion of them. Here the sample spans roughly 140,000 clones, 70% to 90% being singletons. V is TRBV30 and J is TRBJ1-5; D is unclear. This TCR came from an adult who received the AZD1222 COVID-19 vaccine. Sequences were derived from peripheral blood, sampled 28 days after the second AZD1222 dose. The CDR3 protein is CAWSVRVGWIQNSNQPQHF. CDR3 DNA: TGTGCCTGGAGTGTAAGGGTGGGTTGGATCCAAAATAGCAATCAGCCCCAGCATTTT.